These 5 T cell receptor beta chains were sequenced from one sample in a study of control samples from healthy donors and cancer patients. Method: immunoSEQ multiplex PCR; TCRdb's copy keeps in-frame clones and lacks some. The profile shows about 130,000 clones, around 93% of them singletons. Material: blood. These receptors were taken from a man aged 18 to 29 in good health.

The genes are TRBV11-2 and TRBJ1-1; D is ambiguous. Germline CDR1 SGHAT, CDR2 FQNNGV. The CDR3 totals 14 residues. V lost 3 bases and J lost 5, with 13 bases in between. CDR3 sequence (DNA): TGTGCCAGCAGCTTTGACCTCCGGCGGACTGAAGCTTTCTTT. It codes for CASSFDLRRTEAFF.

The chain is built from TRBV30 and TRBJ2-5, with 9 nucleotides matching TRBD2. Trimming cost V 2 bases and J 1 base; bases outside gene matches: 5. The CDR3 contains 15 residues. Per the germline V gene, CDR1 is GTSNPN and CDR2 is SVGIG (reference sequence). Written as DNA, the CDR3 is TGTGCCTGGAGTTCAGGGCGGGGGGGCCAAGAGACCCAGTACTTC. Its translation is CAWSSGRGGQETQYF.

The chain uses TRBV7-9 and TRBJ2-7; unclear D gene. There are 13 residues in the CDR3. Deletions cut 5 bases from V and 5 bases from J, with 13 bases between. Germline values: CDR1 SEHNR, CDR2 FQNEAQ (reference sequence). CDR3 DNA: TGTGCCAGCAGCATGAGTCAATCCCACGAGCAGTACTTC. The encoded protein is CASSMSQSHEQYF.

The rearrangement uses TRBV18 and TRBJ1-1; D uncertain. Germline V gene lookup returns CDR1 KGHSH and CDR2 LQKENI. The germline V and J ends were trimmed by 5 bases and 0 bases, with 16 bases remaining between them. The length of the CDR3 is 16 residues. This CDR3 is CASSIGSAVMNTEAFF. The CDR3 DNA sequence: TGTGCCAGCTCAATTGGGTCGGCGGTGATGAACACTGAAGCTTTCTTT.

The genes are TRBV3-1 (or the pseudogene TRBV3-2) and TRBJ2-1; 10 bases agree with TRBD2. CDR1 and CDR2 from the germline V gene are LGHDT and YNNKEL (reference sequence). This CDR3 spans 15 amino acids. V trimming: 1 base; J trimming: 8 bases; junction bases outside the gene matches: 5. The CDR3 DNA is TGTGCCAGCAGCCAAGCGTCTAGCGGGGGTCATGAGCAGTTCTTC. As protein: CASSQASSGGHEQFF.